This TCR beta chain is drawn from a study of T-cell memory formation after mild COVID-19. This clonotype was counted a few times. The CDR3 has 15 residues. Germline assignment: CDR1 MNHEY and CDR2 SVGAGI. Trimming pared 7 bases from V and 0 bases from J, leaving 13 bases between. TCRdb re-derived calls from the 5' RACE reads in MiXCR, one entry per CDR3 protein. The sample consists of about 240,000 distinct CDR3 sequences, around a tenth of them appearing once. V usage is TRBV6-5 and J usage is TRBJ1-3; unclear D gene. The sample was PBMCs or a T cell subset sorted from them (not recorded which). The sequence was obtained from a man aged 18 to 30 who had mild COVID-19 (a few samples of this study predate the infection). Cell type and time point are not known. CDR3 amino acids: CASKQEFFSGNTIYF. CDR3 in DNA: TGTGCCAGCAAGCAAGAATTTTTCTCTGGAAACACCATATATTTT.